Described below is a single TCR beta chain sequence and its context. Its antigen has not been determined. No much larger clonotype is one base removed from it; base qualities were not supplied. RNA from unsorted whole blood was extracted with TRIzol reagent, and germline DNA was obtained with the DNeasy Blood & Tissue kit. Patients had chronic HBV infection and were treatment-naive at sampling. Before surgery, 4 to 5 milliliters of peripheral blood were collected into K2EDTA tubes. TCRbeta-specific cDNA was reverse-transcribed from approximately 460 ng total RNA using a constant-region primer and ProtoScript II reverse transcriptase. TCRbeta libraries were built with three nested multiplex PCR rounds, a slightly modified ARM-PCR procedure. Each of the first two PCR rounds ran for approximately 10 cycles using multiplex TRBV1-TRBV30 forward primers together with a Cbeta reverse primer. Sample barcodes and Illumina adapters were attached in a final 25-cycle PCR using Deep VentR polymerase. Before sequencing, amplicons between 200 and 500 bp were purified from gel using a QIAquick gel extraction kit. An Illumina HiSeq 2500 was used to sequence the TCRbeta amplicons, generating 250-bp paired-end reads. Per the source publication's procedure: To recover full CDR3 sequences, reads were quality-trimmed using Trimmomatic v0.33 and paired reads were then merged using FLASH v1.2.11. MiGEC v1.2.1b assigned V, D and J germline segments to the rearranged TCRbeta sequences. Clonotype statistics and Shannon-Wiener diversity indices were calculated with VDJtools v1.0.0. Except for diversity analysis, only each sample's 250 most abundant clonotypes were used in subsequent analyses to reduce sampling bias. TCRdb reworked the public reads: Q25 trimming with fastp, MiXCR clone assembly, productive beta chains retained. Every CDR3 protein is listed once, alongside the most common genes and DNA of its rows. The V and J calls were not made by the authors but by TCRdb's processing. This sample comprises approximately 330,000 distinct CDR3 sequences, about 61% of them detected only once. The ten largest clonotypes hold about 6% of the sample.

This sample stems from a study of tumor-infiltrating lymphocytes in primary liver carcinoma (dated by TCRdb to 2015 to 2018). Some background on the complete study: Between November 2015 and March 2016, about 5 patients in China with histopathologically diagnosed primary liver carcinoma had their tumors surgically resected. Hepatocellular carcinoma (four) or combined HCC and intrahepatic cholangiocarcinoma (one) was present in the five patients, who were three men and two women aged 30 to 69 years. The five patients had tumors staged T1-T3 N0M0, with maximum diameters ranging from roughly 4.2 to 10 cm. Each sample produced about 3.65 to 8 million productive TCRbeta reads, and read depth showed no significant difference between tissue types. Across five regions of each liver tumor, along with adjacent normal tissue and blood, the study brought together TCRbeta repertoire sequencing, expression microarrays and whole-exome sequencing. TCRbeta repertoire sequencing covered 35 specimens from 5 patients: around 25 tumor regions, 5 adjacent noncancerous liver tissues and 5 peripheral blood samples. Technical replicate repertoires showed high reproducibility, with mean shared-clone rates around 0.9 and correlation coefficients above 0.98. General study outcomes and caveats: Comparison of CD4+ and CD8+ T cell repertoires was precluded by the use of bulk unsorted samples. Only a few patients were included in the study, and the authors note that the findings should be validated in a larger study. The top 250 clones accounted for a significantly greater share of the repertoire in tumors than in blood (p = 0.039). Repertoire overlap was higher between tumor regions (mean about 36%) than tumor-adjacent (approximately 17%) or tumor-blood (about 14%) pairs, consistent with antigen-driven expansion. Because sequencing covered only the TCR beta chain and unpaired alpha chains were not captured, true repertoire diversity is likely underestimated.

Trimming costs V 11 bases and J 10 bases, and their ends lie 19 bases apart. For CDR1 and CDR2, the germline V gene lists SGHAT and FQNNGV. The CDR3 spans 12 residues, from the cysteine through the phenylalanine. Only the CDR3 portion is preserved as DNA: 36 bases, with reading frame beginning at the first base. The source is a man aged 35 to 55 with primary liver carcinoma and hepatitis B virus infection. Specimen: peripheral blood. Recombination joined TRBV11-2 with TRBJ2-3, with the D call perhaps TRBD1 or TRBD2, each one matching 5 bases. The bases are TGTGCCTCGGGGCAGTCCACAGAAGCGCAGTATTTT. This encodes CASGQSTEAQYF.